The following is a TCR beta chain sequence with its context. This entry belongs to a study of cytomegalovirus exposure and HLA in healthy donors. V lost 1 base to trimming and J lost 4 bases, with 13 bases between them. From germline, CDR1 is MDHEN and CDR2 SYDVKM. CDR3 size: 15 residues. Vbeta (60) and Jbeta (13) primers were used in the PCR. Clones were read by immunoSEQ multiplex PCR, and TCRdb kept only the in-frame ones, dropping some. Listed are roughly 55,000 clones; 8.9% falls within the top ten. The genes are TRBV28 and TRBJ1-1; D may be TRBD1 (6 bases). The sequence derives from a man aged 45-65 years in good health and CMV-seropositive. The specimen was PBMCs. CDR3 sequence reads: CASSLLGGGPTEAFF. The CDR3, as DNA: TGTGCCAGCAGTTTATTAGGGGGGGGGCCCACTGAAGCTTTCTTT.